This TCR beta chain was sequenced during a study of T-cell reconstitution after alpha-beta-depleted transplantation in children. Study-wide results and caveats: T-cell numbers and diversity one year post-transplant derived largely from freshly generated T cells. Several hundred graft clones that had expanded were reportedly the source of alpha-beta T cells about two months after transplant.

Unique molecular identifiers tagged the TCRbeta library. Each CDR3 protein gets one entry after TCRdb re-called the PCR reads with MiXCR. The sample includes about 300,000 distinct CDR3 sequences, 6.5% to 9% of them seen just once. This clonotype showed up many times. The antigen is unknown. The germline CDR1 and CDR2 sequences are DFQATT and SNEGSKA (reference sequence). The CDR3 is 15 residues long. Trimming shortened V by 6 bases and J by 4 bases, and 21 bases separated the two germline ends. Specimen: peripheral blood, collected 360 days after TCRalphabeta/CD19-depleted stem cell transplant. V and J are TRBV20-1 and TRBJ2-5, with D perhaps TRBD2 (7 bases). This TCR was sampled from a female patient aged 2 to 10 who had a stem cell transplant for Fanconi anemia, so the T cells may come from the graft donor. Here the CDR3 reads CSAMVGGAIRETQYF. In DNA, the CDR3 is TGCAGTGCCATGGTTGGGGGGGCCATTCGAGAGACCCAGTACTTC.